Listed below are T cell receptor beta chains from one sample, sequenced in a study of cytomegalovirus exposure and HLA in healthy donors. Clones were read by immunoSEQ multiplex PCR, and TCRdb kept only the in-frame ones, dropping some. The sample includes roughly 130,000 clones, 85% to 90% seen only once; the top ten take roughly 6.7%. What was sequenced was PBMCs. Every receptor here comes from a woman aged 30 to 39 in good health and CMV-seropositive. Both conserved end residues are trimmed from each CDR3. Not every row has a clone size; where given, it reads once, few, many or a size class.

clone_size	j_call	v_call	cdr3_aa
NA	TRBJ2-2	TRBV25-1	ASSAGGDTGELF
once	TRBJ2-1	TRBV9	ASSVGGSGIYNEQF
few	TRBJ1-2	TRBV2	ASSDHPNNGYT
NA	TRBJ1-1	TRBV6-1	ASSEAGIELKGDTEAF
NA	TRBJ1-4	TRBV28	ASSLSEGVYEKLF
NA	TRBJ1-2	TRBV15	ATSSEDRIYGYT
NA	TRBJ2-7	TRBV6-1	ASSGGPPPSSYEQY
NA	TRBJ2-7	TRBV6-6	ASREPGGAADEQY
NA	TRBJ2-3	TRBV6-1	ASSGTTSGTSTDTQY
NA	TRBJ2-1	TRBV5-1	ASSLGGHNEQF
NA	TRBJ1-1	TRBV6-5	ASSRQVYTEAF
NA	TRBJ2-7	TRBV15	ATSSHRTSATYEQY
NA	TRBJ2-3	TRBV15	ATTGGTSFTDTQY
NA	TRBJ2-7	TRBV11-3	ASSYTGTEKNPYEQY
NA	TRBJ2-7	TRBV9	ASSPSGRNYEQY
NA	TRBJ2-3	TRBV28	ASSYRSGGASIDTQY
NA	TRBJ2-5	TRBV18	ASSPSDGETQY
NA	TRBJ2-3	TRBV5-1	ASSAGTSGYLTDTQY
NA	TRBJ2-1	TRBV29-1	SLDAVGPSNEQF
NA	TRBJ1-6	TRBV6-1	ATGQGLNSPLH
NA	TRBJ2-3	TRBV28	ASSLDTGGSTDTQY
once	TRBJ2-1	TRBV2	ASSVSGTGGDNEQF
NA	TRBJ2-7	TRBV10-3	ARPQGAPVTYEQY
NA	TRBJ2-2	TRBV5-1	ASGPRVLSTGELF
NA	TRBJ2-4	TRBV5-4	ASSQGLAGENIQY
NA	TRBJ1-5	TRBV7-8	ASSSERSGVNQPQH
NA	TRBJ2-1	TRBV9	ASSASEQQF
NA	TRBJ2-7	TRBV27	ASSMSGVYEQY
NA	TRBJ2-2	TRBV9	ASSSGRRTGELF
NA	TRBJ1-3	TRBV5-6	ASSGVGTGPGNTIY
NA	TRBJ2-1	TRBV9	ASSAGTTNEQF
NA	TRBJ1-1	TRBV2	ASSLPGKAF
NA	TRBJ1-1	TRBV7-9	ASRPTGARVGAF
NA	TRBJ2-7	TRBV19	ASSIGAGGYEQY
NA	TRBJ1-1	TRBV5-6	ASSLALGDRLWTEAF
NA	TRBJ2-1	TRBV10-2	ASSEDRGRSYNEQF
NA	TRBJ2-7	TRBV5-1	ASSLFITNEQY
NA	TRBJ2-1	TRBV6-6	ASSYQGQNNEQF
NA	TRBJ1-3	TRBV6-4	ASSDSRTARNSGNTIY
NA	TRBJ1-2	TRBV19	ASSLGRTSGDGYT